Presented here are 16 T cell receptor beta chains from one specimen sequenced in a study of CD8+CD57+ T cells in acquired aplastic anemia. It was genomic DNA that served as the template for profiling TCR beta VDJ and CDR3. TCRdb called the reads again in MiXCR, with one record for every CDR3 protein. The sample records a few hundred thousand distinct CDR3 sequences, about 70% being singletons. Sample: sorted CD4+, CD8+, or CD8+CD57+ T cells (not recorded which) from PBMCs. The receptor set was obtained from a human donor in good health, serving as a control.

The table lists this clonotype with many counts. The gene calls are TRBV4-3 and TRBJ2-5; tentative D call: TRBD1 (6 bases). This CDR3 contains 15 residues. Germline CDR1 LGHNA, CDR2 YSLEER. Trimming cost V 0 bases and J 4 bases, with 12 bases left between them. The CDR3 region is CASSQDSRDTETQYF. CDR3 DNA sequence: TGCGCCAGCAGCCAAGATAGCCGGGACACAGAGACCCAGTACTTC.

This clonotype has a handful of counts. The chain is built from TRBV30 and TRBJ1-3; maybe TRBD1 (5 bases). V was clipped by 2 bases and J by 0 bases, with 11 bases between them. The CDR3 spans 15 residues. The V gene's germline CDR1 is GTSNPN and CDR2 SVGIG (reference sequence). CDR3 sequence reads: CAWSRWDRSGNTIYF. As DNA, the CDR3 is TGTGCCTGGAGTCGCTGGGACCGCTCTGGAAACACCATATATTTT.

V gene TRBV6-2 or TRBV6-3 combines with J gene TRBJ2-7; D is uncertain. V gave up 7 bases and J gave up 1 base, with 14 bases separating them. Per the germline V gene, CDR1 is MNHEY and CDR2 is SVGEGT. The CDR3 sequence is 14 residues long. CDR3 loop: CASMERASSYEQYF. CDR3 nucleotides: TGTGCCAGCATGGAGAGAGCTTCGTCCTACGAGCAGTACTTC.

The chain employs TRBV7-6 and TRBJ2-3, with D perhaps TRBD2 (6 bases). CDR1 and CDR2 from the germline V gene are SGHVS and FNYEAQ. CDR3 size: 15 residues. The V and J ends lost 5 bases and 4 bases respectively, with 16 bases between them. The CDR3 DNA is TGTGCCAGCAGCGGTCGAGAGGCTAGCGCAGATACGCAGTATTTT. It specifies CASSGREASADTQYF.

The CDR3 sequence: CATSSDRLGGLNTEAFF. CDR3 DNA: TGTGCCACCAGCAGTGATCGTCTGGGGGGTTTGAACACTGAGGCGTTCTTC. The V call is TRBV15, the J call TRBJ2-1; possible D gene TRBD2, 6 bases. This CDR3 contains 17 residues. The germline V and J ends were trimmed by 3 bases and 15 bases, with 30 bases remaining between them. Germline assignment: CDR1 LNHNV and CDR2 YYDKDF (reference sequence).

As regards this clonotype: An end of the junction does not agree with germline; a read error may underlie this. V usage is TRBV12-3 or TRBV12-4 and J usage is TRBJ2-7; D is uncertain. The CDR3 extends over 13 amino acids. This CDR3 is CASSDSQTYGQYF. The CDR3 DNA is TGTGCCAGCAGCGACTCACAAACCTACGGGCAGTACTTC.

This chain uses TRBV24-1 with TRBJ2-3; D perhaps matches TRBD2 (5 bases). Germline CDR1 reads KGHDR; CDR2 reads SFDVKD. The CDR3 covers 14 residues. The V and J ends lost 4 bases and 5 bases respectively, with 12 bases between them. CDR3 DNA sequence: TGTGCCACCAGTGACCCGGAGGCCCTAGATACGCAGTATTTT. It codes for CATSDPEALDTQYF.

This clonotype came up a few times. CDR3 sequence reads: CATSDPASGESTDTQYF. CDR3 DNA: TGTGCCACCAGTGACCCTGCTAGCGGGGAGAGCACAGATACGCAGTATTTT. The chain carries TRBV24-1 and TRBJ2-3; TRBD2 matches at 9 bases. The CDR3 is 17 amino acids. V gave up 4 bases and J gave up 0 bases; unmatched junction bases: 7. Germline V gene sequence: CDR1 KGHDR, CDR2 SFDVKD.

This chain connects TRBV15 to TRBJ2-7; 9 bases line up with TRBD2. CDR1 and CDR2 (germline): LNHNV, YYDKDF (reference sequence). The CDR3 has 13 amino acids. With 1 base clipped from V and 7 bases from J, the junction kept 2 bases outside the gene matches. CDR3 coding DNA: TGTGCCACCAGCAGAGTAGCGGGAGAGGAGCAGTACTTC. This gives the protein CATSRVAGEEQYF.

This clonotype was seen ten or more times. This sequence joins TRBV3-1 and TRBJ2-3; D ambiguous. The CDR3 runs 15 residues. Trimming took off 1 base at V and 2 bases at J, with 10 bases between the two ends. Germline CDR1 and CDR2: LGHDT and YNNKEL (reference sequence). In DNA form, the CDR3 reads TGTGCCAGCAGCCAAGCAACACCGCTCACAGATACGCAGTATTTT. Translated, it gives CASSQATPLTDTQYF.

CDR3 residues: CASMYEGTGANSGNTIYF. The CDR3 DNA follows: TGTGCCAGCATGTATGAGGGAACTGGGGCCAACTCTGGAAACACCATATATTTT. This chain links TRBV2 with TRBJ1-3; weak D call: TRBD1 (5 bases). The V end lost 7 bases, the J end lost 0 bases, and 22 bases lay between the germline ends. Germline V CDR1 and CDR2: SNHLY, FYNNEI. This CDR3 has 18 residues.

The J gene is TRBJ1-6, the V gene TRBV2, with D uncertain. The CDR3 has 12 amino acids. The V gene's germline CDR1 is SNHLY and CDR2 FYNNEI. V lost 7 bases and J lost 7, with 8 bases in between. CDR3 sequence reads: CASKSQNSPLHF. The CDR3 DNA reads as TGTGCCAGCAAGTCACAAAATTCACCCCTCCACTTT.

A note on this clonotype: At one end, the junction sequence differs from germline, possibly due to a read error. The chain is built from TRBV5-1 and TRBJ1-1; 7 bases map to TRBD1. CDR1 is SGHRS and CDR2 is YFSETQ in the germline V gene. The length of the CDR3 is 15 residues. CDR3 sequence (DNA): TGTGCCAGCAGCCAGGTACAGGGGAATACCACTGAAGCTTTCTTT. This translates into CASSQVQGNTTEAFF. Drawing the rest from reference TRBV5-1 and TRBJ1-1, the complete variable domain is KAGVTQTPRYLIKTRGQQVTLSCSPISGHRSVSWYQQTPGQGLQFLFEYFSETQRNKGNFPGRFSGRQFSNSRSEMNVSTLELGDSALYLCASSQVQGNTTEAFFGQGTRLTVV.

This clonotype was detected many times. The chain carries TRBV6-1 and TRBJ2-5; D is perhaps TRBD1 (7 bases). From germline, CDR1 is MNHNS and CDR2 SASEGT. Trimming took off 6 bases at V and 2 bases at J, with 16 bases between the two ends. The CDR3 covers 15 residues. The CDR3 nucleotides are TGTGCCAGCAGGTCTCCGTCAGGGGGGCAAGAGACCCAGTACTTC. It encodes CASRSPSGGQETQYF.

CDR3 amino acids: CSARDAGTPTFF. The CDR3 nucleotides are TGCAGTGCTAGAGATGCCGGGACTCCTACTTTCTTT. The chain carries TRBV20-1 and TRBJ1-1; weak D call: TRBD1 (5 bases). V was pared by 0 bases and J by 12 bases, with 14 bases between. The CDR3 spans 12 residues. The germline V gene has CDR1 DFQATT and CDR2 SNEGSKA (reference sequence).

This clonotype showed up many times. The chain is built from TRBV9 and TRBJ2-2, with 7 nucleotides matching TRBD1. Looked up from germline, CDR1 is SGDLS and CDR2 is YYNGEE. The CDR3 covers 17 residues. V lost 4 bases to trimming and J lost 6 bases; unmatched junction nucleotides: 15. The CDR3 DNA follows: TGTGCCAGCAGCCAGACAGGGTCCCCTCTCTTGTCCGGGGAGCTGTTTTTT. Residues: CASSQTGSPLLSGELFF.